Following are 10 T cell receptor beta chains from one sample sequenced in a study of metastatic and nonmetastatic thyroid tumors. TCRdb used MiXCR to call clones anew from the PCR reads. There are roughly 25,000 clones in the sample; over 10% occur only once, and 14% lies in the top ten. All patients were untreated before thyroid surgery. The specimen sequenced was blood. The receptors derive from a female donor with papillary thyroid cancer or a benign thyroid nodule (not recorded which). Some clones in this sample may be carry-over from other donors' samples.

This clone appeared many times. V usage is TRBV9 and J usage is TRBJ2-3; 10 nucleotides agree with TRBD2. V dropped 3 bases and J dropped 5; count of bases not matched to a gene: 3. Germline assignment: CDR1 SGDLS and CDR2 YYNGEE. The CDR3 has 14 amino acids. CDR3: CASSGLAGLDTQYF. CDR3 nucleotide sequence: TGTGCCAGCAGCGGACTAGCGGGCTTAGATACGCAGTATTTT.

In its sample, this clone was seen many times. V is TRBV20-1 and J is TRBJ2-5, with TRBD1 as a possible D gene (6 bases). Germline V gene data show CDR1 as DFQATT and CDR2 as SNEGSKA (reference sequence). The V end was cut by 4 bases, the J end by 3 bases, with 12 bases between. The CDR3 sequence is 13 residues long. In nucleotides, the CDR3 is TGCAGTGCTAAATACAGGGACGAAGAGACCCAGTACTTC. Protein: CSAKYRDEETQYF.

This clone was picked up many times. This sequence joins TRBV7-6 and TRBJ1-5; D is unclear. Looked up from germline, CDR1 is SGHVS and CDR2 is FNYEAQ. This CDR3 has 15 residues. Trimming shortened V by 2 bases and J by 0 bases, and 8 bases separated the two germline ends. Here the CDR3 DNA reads TGTGCCAGCAGCTTAAACGGCGGTAGCAATCAGCCCCAGCATTTT. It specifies CASSLNGGSNQPQHF.

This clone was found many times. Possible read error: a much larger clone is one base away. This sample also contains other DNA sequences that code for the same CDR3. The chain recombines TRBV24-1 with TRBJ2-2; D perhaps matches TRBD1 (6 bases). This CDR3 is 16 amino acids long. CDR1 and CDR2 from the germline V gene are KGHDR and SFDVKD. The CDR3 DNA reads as TGTGCTACCAGTGCGGCCACTTCAGGGGCGACCGGGGAGCTGTTTTTT. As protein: CATSAATSGATGELFF.

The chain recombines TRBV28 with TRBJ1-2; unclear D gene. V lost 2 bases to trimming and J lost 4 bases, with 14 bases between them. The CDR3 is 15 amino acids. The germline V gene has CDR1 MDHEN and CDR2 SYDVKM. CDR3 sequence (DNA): TGTGCCAGCAGTTTAAATCCAGTTACATTCTATGGCTACACCTTC. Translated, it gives CASSLNPVTFYGYTF.

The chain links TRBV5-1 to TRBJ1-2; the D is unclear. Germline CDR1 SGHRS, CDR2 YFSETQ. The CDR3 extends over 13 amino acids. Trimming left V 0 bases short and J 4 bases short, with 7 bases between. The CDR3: CASSLDSLYGYTF. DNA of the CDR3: TGCGCCAGCAGCTTGGACAGCCTCTATGGCTACACCTTC.

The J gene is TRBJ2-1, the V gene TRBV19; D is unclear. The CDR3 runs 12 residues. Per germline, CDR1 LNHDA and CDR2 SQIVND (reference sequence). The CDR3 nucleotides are TGTGACAATAGTGCGCAGTACAATGAGCAGTTCTTC. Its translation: CDNSAQYNEQFF. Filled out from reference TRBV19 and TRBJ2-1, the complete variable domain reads DGGITQSPKYLFRKEGQNVTLSCEQNLNHDAMYWYRQDPGQGLRLIYYSQIVNDFQKGDIAEGYSVSREKKESFPLTVTSAQKNPTAFYLCDNSAQYNEQFFGPGTRLTVL.

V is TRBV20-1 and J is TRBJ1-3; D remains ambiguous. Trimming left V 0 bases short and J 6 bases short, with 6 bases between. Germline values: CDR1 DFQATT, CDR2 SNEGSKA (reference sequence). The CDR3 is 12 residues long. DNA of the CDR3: TGCAGTGCTAGAGATTGGTCAAACACCATATATTTT. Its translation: CSARDWSNTIYF.

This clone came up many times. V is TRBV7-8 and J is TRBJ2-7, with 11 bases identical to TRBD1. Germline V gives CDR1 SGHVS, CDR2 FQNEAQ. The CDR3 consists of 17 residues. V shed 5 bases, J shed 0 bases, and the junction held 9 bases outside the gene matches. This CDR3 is CASSLPGQGASSYEQYF. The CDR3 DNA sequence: TGTGCCAGCAGCCTCCCCGGACAGGGGGCCAGCTCCTACGAGCAGTACTTC.

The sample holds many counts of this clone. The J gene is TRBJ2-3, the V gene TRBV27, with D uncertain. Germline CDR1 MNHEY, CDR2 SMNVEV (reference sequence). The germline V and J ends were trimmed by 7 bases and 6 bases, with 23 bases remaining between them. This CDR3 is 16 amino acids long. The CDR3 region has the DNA TGTGCCAGCACCCCGCTGTACAGACTTCAGGCGGATACGCAGTATTTT. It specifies CASTPLYRLQADTQYF.